This T cell receptor beta chain was recorded in a study of T cell responses to AZD1222 COVID-19 vaccine. Study-wide findings and caveats: Repertoires were obtained only post-peak T cell response.

Assay: immunoSEQ multiplex PCR; the TCRdb copy retains only in-frame clones and omits some. This sample yields some 120,000 clones, of which 75% to 90% are seen a single time; around 10% belongs to the top ten. Remarks on this clone: Antigen specificity is unknown.

The CDR3 extends over 14 amino acids. Germline trimming cut 1 base from V and 8 bases from J; bases unmatched to any gene: 2. Germline V gene data show CDR1 as MGHRA and CDR2 as YSYEKL. V usage is TRBV4-1 and J usage is TRBJ2-1; TRBD2 agrees at 10 bases. The sequenced sample was peripheral blood, obtained on day 0 of MenACWY control vaccination. This TCR came from an adult in good health. CDR3 nucleotides: TGCGCCAGCAGCCAAGTCCTAGCGGGAGATGAGCAGTTCTTC. It codes for CASSQVLAGDEQFF.